This T cell receptor (beta chain) emerged from a study of shared clonotypes between healthy human individuals. Only CD45RO-negative cells positively selected for CCR7 counted as naive CD8 cells, so terminally differentiated effector memory CD45RA+ cells were excluded. The V gene's germline CDR1 is MGHRA and CDR2 YSYEKL. V lost 0 bases to trimming and J lost 2 bases, with 14 bases between them. This CDR3 region has 16 residues. Genomic DNA of every subset was divided equally among multiple immunoSEQ plates. When replicate PCRs were run on sorted subsets, they used 200 ng DNA, some 29,000 T cell genomes. Clones were read by immunoSEQ multiplex PCR, and TCRdb kept only the in-frame ones, dropping some. Here the sample spans some 2.1 million clones, 90% to 95% being singletons. To note about this clone: The antigen is unknown.

Whole-study results and caveats: Some naive CD4 clonotypes, roughly 5%, turned up in common across four donors. Across subsets, estimated richness was generally greater for naive than for memory populations.

Specimen: naive CD8+ T cells from PBMCs. The sequence was obtained from a man aged 18 to 29 in good health. Some clones in this sample may be carry-over from other donors' samples. The chain couples TRBV4-1 to TRBJ2-7; the D is unclear. The CDR3: CASSQDRKAYAYEQYF. The CDR3 DNA reads as TGCGCCAGCAGCCAAGATAGGAAGGCATACGCCTACGAGCAGTACTTC.